This T cell receptor (beta chain) was obtained from a study of blood T cell repertoires in COVID-19. Study in general: In each case, the material was cDNA or gDNA derived from T cells, B-cell-depleted T cells, or PBMCs.

Everyone who took part was roughly 18 to 89 years old, and they came from about 23 US areas. This table comes from immunoSEQ multiplex PCR, and its TCRdb copy is limited to in-frame clones, with some not included. The profile shows roughly 250,000 clones, around 88% of them singletons. V was clipped by 5 bases and J by 5 bases; unmatched bases: 9. Germline V lookup: CDR1 SGHNT, CDR2 YENEEA. This CDR3 is 16 amino acids long. Specimen: PBMCs or T cells enriched from blood (not recorded which). This receptor was taken from a woman aged 35 to 49 with acute COVID-19. This chain joins TRBV11-3 and TRBJ2-3; TRBD2 aligns across 11 bases. CDR3 loop: CASSPRLAGSIDTQYF. CDR3 coding DNA: TGTGCCAGCAGCCCGAGACTAGCGGGGTCCATAGATACGCAGTATTTT.